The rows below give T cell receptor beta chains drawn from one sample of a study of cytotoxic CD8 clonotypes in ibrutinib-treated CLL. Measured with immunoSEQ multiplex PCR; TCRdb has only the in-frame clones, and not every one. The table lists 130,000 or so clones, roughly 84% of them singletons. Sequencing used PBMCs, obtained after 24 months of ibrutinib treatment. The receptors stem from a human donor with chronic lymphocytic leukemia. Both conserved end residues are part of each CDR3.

cdr3_aa: CAISDRGRDTEAFF; j_call: TRBJ1-1; v_call: TRBV10-3
cdr3_aa: CASSFRGYEQYF; j_call: TRBJ2-7; v_call: TRBV19
cdr3_aa: CAVNEENTGELFF; j_call: TRBJ2-2; v_call: TRBV10-3
cdr3_aa: CASSLERQGEDTGELFF; j_call: TRBJ2-2; v_call: TRBV28
cdr3_aa: CASSFDRVNSYEQYF; j_call: TRBJ2-7; v_call: TRBV5-1
cdr3_aa: CASSPWDRGRGQPQHF; j_call: TRBJ1-5; v_call: TRBV28
cdr3_aa: CASSLSNTEAFF; j_call: TRBJ1-1; v_call: TRBV7-2
cdr3_aa: CAWSKQGRQPQHF; j_call: TRBJ1-5; v_call: TRBV30
cdr3_aa: CASSLTIGGALQDTQYF; j_call: TRBJ2-3; v_call: TRBV11-3
cdr3_aa: CASSLGVGQSSYNEQFF; j_call: TRBJ2-1; v_call: TRBV7-9
cdr3_aa: CASSPSDRVHEQFF; j_call: TRBJ2-1; v_call: TRBV7-8
cdr3_aa: CASSVQGDSNQPQHF; j_call: TRBJ1-5; v_call: TRBV2
cdr3_aa: CASSPRGVGGSYEQYF; j_call: TRBJ2-7; v_call: TRBV7-2
cdr3_aa: CASSLAWTDYNSPLHF; j_call: TRBJ1-6; v_call: TRBV5-5
cdr3_aa: CASSRILNTEAFF; j_call: TRBJ1-1; v_call: TRBV19
cdr3_aa: CASSPRDRANTEAFF; j_call: TRBJ1-1; v_call: TRBV19
cdr3_aa: CASSSHRDRVDYGYTF; j_call: TRBJ1-2; v_call: TRBV11-2
cdr3_aa: CASSSGQPTGELFF; j_call: TRBJ2-2; v_call: TRBV7-3
cdr3_aa: CASSDGGRTEAFF; j_call: TRBJ1-1; v_call: TRBV10-1
cdr3_aa: CASSKTGTNYGYTF; j_call: TRBJ1-2; v_call: TRBV7-2
cdr3_aa: CASSQVPDGTYEQYF; j_call: TRBJ2-7; v_call: TRBV4-3
cdr3_aa: CASSPGNTEAFF; j_call: TRBJ1-1; v_call: TRBV18
cdr3_aa: CASRLVPGF; j_call: TRBJ2-3; v_call: TRBV12-2
cdr3_aa: CASSFSGRGNQPQHF; j_call: TRBJ1-5; v_call: TRBV7-2
cdr3_aa: CASTIGGQVSYEQYF; j_call: TRBJ2-7; v_call: TRBV5-4
cdr3_aa: CASSTGGAAKNIQYF; j_call: TRBJ2-4; v_call: TRBV6-5
cdr3_aa: CASSLVSGVSNQPQHF; j_call: TRBJ1-5; v_call: TRBV7-9
cdr3_aa: CASSIVGISDTQYF; j_call: TRBJ2-3; v_call: TRBV19
cdr3_aa: CASSSLAGGSYEQYF; j_call: TRBJ2-7; v_call: TRBV7-2
cdr3_aa: CASSSQGPEAFF; j_call: TRBJ1-1; v_call: TRBV28
cdr3_aa: CASRQGLYNEKLFF; j_call: TRBJ1-4; v_call: TRBV10-2
cdr3_aa: CASRQQGAINQPQHF; j_call: TRBJ1-5; v_call: TRBV19
cdr3_aa: CASSDRTGRYGYTF; j_call: TRBJ1-2; v_call: TRBV9
cdr3_aa: CARGESLGEGYTF; j_call: TRBJ1-2; v_call: TRBV2
cdr3_aa: CASSHGQGAGKETQYF; j_call: TRBJ2-5; v_call: TRBV11-2
cdr3_aa: CASSWQGQGNPLHF; j_call: TRBJ1-6; v_call: TRBV5-4
cdr3_aa: CASHGGVAGNQPQHF; j_call: TRBJ1-5; v_call: TRBV19
cdr3_aa: CASSEPPAVWDEQFF; j_call: TRBJ2-1; v_call: TRBV6-1
cdr3_aa: CASSLAIAGGQETQYF; j_call: TRBJ2-5; v_call: TRBV7-2
cdr3_aa: CASSVEEAWEQFF; j_call: TRBJ2-1; v_call: TRBV9
cdr3_aa: CASSMMGVQPQHF; j_call: TRBJ1-5; v_call: TRBV7-9
cdr3_aa: CASSVGAPGTVNTEAFF; j_call: TRBJ1-1; v_call: TRBV9
cdr3_aa: CASSNLTGGNQPQHF; j_call: TRBJ1-5; v_call: TRBV21-1
cdr3_aa: CASSQASRLMSTDTQYF; j_call: TRBJ2-3; v_call: TRBV4-3
cdr3_aa: CASSPYGGSYEQYF; j_call: TRBJ2-7; v_call: TRBV27
cdr3_aa: CASSVDSSSTDTQYF; j_call: TRBJ2-3; v_call: TRBV9
cdr3_aa: CASSVEGGGGYTF; j_call: TRBJ1-2; v_call: TRBV9
cdr3_aa: CASSIALGNYGYTF; j_call: TRBJ1-2; v_call: TRBV19
cdr3_aa: CASSLQAGSSYNEQFF; j_call: TRBJ2-1; v_call: TRBV7-2
cdr3_aa: CASSLSGTVGYGYTF; j_call: TRBJ1-2; v_call: TRBV11-2
cdr3_aa: CASSLSSVGGFWGYTF; j_call: TRBJ1-2; v_call: TRBV5-6
cdr3_aa: CASSKVGREMRNQPQHF; j_call: TRBJ1-5; v_call: TRBV21-1
cdr3_aa: CASSRVDTNSPLHF; j_call: TRBJ1-6; v_call: TRBV5-4
cdr3_aa: CASSLAPSKTSGGSRSQYF; j_call: TRBJ2-5; v_call: TRBV11-2
cdr3_aa: CASSMGRVEETQYF; j_call: TRBJ2-5; v_call: TRBV19
cdr3_aa: CASSIRSGWGTGELFF; j_call: TRBJ2-2; v_call: TRBV19
cdr3_aa: CASSVGQHSNQPQHF; j_call: TRBJ1-5; v_call: TRBV9
cdr3_aa: CASSSTGGGFTEAFF; j_call: TRBJ1-1; v_call: TRBV7-9
cdr3_aa: CASSLVQIINTEAFF; j_call: TRBJ1-1; v_call: TRBV7-2
cdr3_aa: CASSYGLAGVGITKNIQYF; j_call: TRBJ2-4; v_call: TRBV7-9